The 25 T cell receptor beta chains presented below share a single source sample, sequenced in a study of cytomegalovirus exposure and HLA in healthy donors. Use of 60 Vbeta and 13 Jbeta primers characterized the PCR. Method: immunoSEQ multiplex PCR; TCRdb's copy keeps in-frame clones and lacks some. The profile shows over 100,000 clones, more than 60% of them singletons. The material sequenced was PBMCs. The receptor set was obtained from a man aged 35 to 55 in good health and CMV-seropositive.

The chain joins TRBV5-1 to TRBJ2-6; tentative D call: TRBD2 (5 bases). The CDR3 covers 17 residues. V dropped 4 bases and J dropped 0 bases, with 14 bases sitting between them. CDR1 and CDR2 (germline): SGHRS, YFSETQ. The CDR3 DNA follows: TGCGCCAGCAGCCTGGCGGGTCTTCGCTCTGGGGCCAACGTCCTGACTTTC. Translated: CASSLAGLRSGANVLTF.

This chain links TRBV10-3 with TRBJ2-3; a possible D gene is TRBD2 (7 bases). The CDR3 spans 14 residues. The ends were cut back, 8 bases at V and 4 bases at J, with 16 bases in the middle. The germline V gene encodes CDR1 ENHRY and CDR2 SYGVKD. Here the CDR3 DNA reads TGTGCCATCGGGGGCGGGAGTAGCCCAGATACGCAGTATTTT. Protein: CAIGGGSSPDTQYF.

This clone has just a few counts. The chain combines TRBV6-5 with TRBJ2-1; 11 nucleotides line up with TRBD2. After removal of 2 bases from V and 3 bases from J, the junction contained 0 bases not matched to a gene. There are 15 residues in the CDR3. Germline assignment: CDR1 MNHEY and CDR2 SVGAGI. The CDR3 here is CASSYLAGGYNEQFF. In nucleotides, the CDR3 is TGTGCCAGCAGTTACCTAGCGGGAGGCTACAATGAGCAGTTCTTC.

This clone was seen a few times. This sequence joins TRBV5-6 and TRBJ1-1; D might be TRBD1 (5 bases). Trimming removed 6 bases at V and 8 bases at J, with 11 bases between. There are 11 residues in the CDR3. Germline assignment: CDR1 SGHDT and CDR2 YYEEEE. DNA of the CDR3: TGTGCCAGCAAGGCGACAGTCGAAGCTTTCTTT. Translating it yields CASKATVEAFF.

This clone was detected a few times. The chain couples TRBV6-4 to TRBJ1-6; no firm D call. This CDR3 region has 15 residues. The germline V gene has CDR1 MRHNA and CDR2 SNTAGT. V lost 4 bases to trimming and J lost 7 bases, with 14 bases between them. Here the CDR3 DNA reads TGTGCCAGCAGTGCCGAGGAATCAAGGAATTCACCCCTCCACTTT. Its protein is CASSAEESRNSPLHF.

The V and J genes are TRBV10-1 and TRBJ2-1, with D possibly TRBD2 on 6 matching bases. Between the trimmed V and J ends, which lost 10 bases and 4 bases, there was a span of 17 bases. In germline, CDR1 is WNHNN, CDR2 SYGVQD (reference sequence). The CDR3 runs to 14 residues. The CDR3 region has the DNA TGCGCCAACAAGGGACTTCAATATTACAATGAGCAGTTCTTC. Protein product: CANKGLQYYNEQFF.

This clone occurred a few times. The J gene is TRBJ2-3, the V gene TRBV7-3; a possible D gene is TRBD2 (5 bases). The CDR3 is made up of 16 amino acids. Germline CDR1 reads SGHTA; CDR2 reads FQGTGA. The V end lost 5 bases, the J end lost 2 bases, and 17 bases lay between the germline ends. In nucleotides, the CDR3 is TGTGCCAGCAGCCCTTTCGGTGGGAGTCACACAGATACGCAGTATTTT. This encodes CASSPFGGSHTDTQYF.

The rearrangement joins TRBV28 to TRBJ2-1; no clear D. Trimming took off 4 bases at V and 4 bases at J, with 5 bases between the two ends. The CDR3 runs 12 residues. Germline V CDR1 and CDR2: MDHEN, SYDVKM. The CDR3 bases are TGTGCCAGCAGTTACAATTACAATGAGCAGTTCTTC. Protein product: CASSYNYNEQFF.

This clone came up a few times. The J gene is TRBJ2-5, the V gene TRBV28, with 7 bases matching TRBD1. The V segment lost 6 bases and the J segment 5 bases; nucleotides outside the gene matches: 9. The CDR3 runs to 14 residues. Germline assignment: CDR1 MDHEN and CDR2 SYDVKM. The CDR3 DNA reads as TGTGCCAGCAGGACCACAGGGGAAGGGGAGACCCAGTACTTC. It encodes CASRTTGEGETQYF.

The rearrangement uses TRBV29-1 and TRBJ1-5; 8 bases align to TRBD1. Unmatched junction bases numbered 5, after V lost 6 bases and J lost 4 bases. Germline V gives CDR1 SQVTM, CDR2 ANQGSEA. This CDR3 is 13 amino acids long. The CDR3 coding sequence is TGCAGCGTCTTGGACAGGGTTAATCAGCCCCAGCATTTT. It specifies CSVLDRVNQPQHF. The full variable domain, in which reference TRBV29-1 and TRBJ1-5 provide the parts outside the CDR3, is SAVISQKPSRDICQRGTSLTIQCQVDSQVTMMFWYRQQPGQSLTLIATANQGSEATYESGFVIDKFPISRPNLTFSTLTVSNMSPEDSSIYLCSVLDRVNQPQHFGDGTRLSIL.

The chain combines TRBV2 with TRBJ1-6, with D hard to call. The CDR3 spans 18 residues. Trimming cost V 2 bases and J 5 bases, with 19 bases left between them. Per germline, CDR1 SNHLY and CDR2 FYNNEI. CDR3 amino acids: CASSEFRSEWENNSPLHF. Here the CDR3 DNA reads TGTGCCAGCAGTGAATTCAGGTCGGAATGGGAGAATAATTCACCCCTCCACTTT. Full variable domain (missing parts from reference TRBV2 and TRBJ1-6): EPEVTQTPSHQVTQMGQEVILRCVPISNHLYFYWYRQILGQKVEFLVSFYNNEISEKSEIFDDQFSVERPDGSNFTLKIRSTKLEDSAMYFCASSEFRSEWENNSPLHFGNGTRLTVT.

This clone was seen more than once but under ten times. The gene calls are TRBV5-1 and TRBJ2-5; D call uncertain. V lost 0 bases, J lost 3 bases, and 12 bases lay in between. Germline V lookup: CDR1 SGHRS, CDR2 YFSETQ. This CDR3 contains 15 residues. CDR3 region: CASSLEGRKEETQYF. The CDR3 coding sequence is TGCGCCAGCAGCTTGGAAGGCAGGAAAGAAGAGACCCAGTACTTC.

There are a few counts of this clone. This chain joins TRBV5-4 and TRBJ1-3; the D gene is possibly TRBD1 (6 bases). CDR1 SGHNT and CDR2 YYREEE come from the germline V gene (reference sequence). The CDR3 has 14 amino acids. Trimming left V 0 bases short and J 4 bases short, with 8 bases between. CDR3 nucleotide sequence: TGTGCCAGCAGCTTGGGGGGGCTCGGAAACACCATATATTTT. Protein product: CASSLGGLGNTIYF.

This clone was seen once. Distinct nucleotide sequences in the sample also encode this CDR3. The DNA of the CDR3 is TGCGCCAGCAGCTTGCTCACAGAGAACACTGAAGCTTTCTTT. Its protein product is CASSLLTENTEAFF. The V gene is TRBV5-1, the J gene TRBJ1-1; no firm D call. Between the trimmed V and J ends, which lost 1 base and 1 base, there was a span of 8 bases. The CDR3 is 14 amino acids. The V gene's germline CDR1 is SGHRS and CDR2 YFSETQ.

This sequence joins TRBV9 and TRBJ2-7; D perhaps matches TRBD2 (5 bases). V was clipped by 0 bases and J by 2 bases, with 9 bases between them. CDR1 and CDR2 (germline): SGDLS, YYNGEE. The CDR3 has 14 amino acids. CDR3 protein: CASSVVSGTYEQYF. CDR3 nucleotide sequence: TGTGCCAGCAGCGTAGTAAGCGGCACCTACGAGCAGTACTTC.

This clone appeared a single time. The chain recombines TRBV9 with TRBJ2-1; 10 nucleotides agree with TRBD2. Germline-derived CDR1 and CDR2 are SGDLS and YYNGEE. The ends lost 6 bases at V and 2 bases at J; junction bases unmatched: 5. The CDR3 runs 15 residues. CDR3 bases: TGTGCCAGCACCAGCGGGAGGGCCCCCTACAATGAGCAGTTCTTC. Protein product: CASTSGRAPYNEQFF.

As DNA, the CDR3 is TGTGCCAGCAAGGGGACAGGGGGCGTGAACACTGAAGCTTTCTTT. It specifies CASKGTGGVNTEAFF. The V call is TRBV5-4, the J call TRBJ1-1, with 12 bases lining up with TRBD1. This CDR3 is built from 15 residues. Trimming removed 6 bases from V and 0 bases from J; junction bases left unmatched: 3. Germline CDR1 and CDR2: SGHNT and YYREEE (reference sequence).

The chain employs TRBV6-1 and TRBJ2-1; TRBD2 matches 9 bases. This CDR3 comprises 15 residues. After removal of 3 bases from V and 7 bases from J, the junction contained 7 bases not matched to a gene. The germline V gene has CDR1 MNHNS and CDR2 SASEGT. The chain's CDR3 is CASSESGGGVNEQFF. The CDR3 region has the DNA TGTGCCAGCAGTGAGTCTGGCGGGGGGGTTAATGAGCAGTTCTTC.

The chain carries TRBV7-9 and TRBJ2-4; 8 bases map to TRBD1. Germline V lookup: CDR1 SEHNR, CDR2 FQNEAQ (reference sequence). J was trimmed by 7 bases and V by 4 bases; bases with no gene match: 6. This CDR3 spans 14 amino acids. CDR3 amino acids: CASSSTWDRNIQYF. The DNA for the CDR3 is TGTGCCAGCAGCTCGACCTGGGACAGGAACATTCAGTACTTC.

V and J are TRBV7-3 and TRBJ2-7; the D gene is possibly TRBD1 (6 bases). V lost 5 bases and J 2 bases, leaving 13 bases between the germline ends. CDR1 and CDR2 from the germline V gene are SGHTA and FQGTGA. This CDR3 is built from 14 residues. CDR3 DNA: TGTGCCAGCAGCCTAGGGGGTTCGGCCTACGAGCAGTACTTC. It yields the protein CASSLGGSAYEQYF.

CDR3 nucleotide sequence: TGTGCCAGCAGTGAAGAGACAGTTTTCCAAGAGACCCAGTACTTC. It translates to CASSEETVFQETQYF. The chain carries TRBV6-1 and TRBJ2-5, with D possibly being TRBD1 (5 bases). Germline V lookup: CDR1 MNHNS, CDR2 SASEGT. This CDR3 spans 15 amino acids. Trimming removed 1 base at V and 1 base at J, with 10 bases between.

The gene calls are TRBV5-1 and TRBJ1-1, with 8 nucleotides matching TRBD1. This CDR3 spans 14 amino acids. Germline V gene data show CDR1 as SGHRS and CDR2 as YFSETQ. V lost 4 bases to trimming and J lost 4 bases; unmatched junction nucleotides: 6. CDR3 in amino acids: CASSARTGRTEAFF. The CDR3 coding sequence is TGCGCCAGCAGCGCACGGACAGGGCGCACTGAAGCTTTCTTT.

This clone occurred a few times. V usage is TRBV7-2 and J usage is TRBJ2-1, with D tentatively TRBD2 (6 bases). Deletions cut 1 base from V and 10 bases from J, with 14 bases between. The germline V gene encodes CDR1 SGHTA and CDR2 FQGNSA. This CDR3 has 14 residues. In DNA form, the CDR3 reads TGTGCCAGCAGCTTAGGGTTGCGGGAAAGGGAGCAGTTCTTC. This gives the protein CASSLGLREREQFF.

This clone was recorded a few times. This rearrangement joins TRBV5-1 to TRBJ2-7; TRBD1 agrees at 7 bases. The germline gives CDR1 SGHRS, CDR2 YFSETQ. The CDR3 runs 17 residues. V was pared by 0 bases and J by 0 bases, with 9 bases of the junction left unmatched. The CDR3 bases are TGCGCCAGCAGCTTGGGGGGCTTACAGGGGAGCTCCTACGAGCAGTACTTC. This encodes CASSLGGLQGSSYEQYF.

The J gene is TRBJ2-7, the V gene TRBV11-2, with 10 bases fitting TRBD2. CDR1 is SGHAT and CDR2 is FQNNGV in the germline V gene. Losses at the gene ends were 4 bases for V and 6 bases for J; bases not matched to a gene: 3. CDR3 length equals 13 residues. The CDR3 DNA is TGTGCCAGCAGCTCGGGACTAGCGCGCGAGCAGTACTTC. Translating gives CASSSGLAREQYF.